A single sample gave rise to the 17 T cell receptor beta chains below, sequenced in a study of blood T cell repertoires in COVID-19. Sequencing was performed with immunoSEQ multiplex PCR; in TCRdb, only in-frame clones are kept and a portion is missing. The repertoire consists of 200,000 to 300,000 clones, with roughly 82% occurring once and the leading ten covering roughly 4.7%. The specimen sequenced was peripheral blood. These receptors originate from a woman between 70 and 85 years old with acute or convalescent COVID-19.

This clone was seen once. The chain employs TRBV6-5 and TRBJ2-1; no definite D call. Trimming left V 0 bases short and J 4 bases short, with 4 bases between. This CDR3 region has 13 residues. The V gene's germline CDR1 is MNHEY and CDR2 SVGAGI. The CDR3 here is CASSYSGYNEQFF. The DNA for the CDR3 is TGTGCCAGCAGTTACTCCGGTTACAATGAGCAGTTCTTC.

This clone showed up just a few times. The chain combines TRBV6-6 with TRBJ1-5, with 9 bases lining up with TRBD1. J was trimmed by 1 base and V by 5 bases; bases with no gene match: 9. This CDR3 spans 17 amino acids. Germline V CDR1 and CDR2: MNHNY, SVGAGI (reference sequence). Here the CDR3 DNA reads TGTGCCAGCAGTCCCCGGGACAGGGTTTTGAGCAATCAGCCCCAGCATTTT. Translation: CASSPRDRVLSNQPQHF.

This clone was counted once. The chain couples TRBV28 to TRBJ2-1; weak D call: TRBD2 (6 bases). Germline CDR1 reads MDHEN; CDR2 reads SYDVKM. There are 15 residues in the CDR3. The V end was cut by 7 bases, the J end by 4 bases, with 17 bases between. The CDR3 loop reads CASNPVGGAYNEQFF. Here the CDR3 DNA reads TGTGCCAGCAACCCAGTAGGAGGGGCATACAATGAGCAGTTCTTC. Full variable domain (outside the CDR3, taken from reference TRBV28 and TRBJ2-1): DVKVTQSSRYLVKRTGEKVFLECVQDMDHENMFWYRQDPGLGLRLIYFSYDVKMKEKGDIPEGYSVSREKKERFSLILESASTNQTSMYLCASNPVGGAYNEQFFGPGTRLTVL.

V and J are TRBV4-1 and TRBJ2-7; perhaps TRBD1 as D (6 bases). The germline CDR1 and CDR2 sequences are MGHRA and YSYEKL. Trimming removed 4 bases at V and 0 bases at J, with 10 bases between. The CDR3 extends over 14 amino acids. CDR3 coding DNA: TGCGCCAGCAGCCTAGGACAGTACTCCTACGAGCAGTACTTC. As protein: CASSLGQYSYEQYF.

The CDR3 DNA follows: TGTGCCATCAGTGCCCAACAGGGGGCATATAATGGTGAGCAGTTCTTC. Its translation is CAISAQQGAYNGEQFF. V gene TRBV10-3 combines with J gene TRBJ2-1, with 9 bases matching TRBD1. This CDR3 spans 16 amino acids. CDR1 is ENHRY and CDR2 is SYGVKD in the germline V gene. V lost 4 bases, J lost 9 bases, and 13 bases stayed unmatched.

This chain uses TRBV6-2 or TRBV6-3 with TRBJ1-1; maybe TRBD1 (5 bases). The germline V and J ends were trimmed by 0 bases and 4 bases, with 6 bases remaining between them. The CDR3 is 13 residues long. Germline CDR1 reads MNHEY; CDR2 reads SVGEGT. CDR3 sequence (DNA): TGTGCCAGCAGTTACTCGACAGTCACTGAAGCTTTCTTT. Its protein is CASSYSTVTEAFF.

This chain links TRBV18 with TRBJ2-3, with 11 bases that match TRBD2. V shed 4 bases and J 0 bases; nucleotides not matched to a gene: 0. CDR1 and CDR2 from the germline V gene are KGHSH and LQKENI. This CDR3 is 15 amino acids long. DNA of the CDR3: TGTGCCAGCTCACGGACTAGCGGGAGCACAGATACGCAGTATTTT. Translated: CASSRTSGSTDTQYF. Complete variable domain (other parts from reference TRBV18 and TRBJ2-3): NAGVMQNPRHLVRRRGQEARLRCSPMKGHSHVYWYRQLPEEGLKFMVYLQKENIIDESGMPKERFSAEFPKEGPSILRIQQVVRGDSAAYFCASSRTSGSTDTQYFGPGTRLTVL.

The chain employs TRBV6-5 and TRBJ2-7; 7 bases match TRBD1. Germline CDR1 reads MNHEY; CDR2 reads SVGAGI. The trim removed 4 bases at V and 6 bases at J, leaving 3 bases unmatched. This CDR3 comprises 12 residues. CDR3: CASSSSGGEQYF. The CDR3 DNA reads TGTGCCAGCAGTTCTTCAGGGGGCGAGCAGTACTTC.

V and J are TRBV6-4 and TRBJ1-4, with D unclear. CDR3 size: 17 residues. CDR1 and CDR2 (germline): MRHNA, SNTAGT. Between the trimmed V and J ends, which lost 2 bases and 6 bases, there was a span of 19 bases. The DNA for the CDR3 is TGTGCCAGCAGTGACCCAAAGGCGCGGGGAGGACATGAAAAACTGTTTTTT. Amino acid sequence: CASSDPKARGGHEKLFF.

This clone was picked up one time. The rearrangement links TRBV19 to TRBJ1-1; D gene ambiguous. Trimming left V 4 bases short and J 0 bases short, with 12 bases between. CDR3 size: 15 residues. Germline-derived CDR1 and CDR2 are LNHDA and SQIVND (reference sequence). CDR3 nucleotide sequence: TGTGCCAGTAGTAGAAGGACGGGAATGAACACTGAAGCTTTCTTT. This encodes CASSRRTGMNTEAFF.

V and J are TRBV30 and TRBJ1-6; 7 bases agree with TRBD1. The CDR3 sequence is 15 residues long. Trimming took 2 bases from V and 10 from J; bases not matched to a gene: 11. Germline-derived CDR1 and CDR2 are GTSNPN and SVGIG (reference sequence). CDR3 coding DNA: TGTGCCTGGAGTCGGCGCCTAGGGGGCGGCTCACCCCTCCACTTT. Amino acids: CAWSRRLGGGSPLHF.

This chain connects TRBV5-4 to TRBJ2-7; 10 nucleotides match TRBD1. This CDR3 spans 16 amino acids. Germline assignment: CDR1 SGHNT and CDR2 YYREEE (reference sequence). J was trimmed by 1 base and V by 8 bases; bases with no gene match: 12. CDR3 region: CASGISGQGISYEQYF. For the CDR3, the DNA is TGTGCCAGTGGAATCTCGGGACAGGGGATTTCCTACGAGCAGTACTTC.

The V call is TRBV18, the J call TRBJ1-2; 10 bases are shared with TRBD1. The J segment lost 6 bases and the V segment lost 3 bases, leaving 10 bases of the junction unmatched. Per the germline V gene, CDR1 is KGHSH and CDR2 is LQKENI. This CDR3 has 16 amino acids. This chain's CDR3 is CASSPYRDRGSDGYTF. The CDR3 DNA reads TGTGCCAGCTCACCCTACCGGGACAGGGGTTCAGATGGCTACACCTTC.

CDR3 amino acids: CASSERLFF. As DNA, the CDR3 is TGTGCCAGCAGCGAGAGACTGTTTTTT. This sequence joins TRBV9 and TRBJ1-4; D remains ambiguous. This CDR3 is 9 amino acids long. Germline CDR1 SGDLS, CDR2 YYNGEE. Trimming left V 3 bases short and J 13 bases short, with 4 bases between.

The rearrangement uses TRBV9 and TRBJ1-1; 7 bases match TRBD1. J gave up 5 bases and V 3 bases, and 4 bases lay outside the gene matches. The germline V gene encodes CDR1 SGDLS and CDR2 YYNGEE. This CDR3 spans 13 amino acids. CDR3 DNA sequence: TGTGCCAGCAGCGGACAGGGCTGGACTGAAGCTTTCTTT. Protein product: CASSGQGWTEAFF.

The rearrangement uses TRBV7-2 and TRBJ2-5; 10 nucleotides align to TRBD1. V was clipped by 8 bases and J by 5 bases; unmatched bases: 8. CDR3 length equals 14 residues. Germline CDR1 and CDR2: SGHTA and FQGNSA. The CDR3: CASSRQGAKETQYF. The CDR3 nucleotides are TGTGCCAGCTCTCGACAGGGGGCAAAGGAGACCCAGTACTTC.

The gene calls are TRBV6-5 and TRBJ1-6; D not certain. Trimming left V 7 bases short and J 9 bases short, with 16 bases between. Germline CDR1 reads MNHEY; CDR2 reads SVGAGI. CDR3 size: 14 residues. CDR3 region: CASTPRGGSSPLHF. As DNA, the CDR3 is TGTGCCAGCACTCCACGGGGAGGGAGTTCACCCCTCCACTTT.